This T cell receptor (beta chain) derives from a study of CD8 T cells in Susac syndrome. The sequenced target, TCR beta, came from blood CD8+ and CD4+ T cells. The TEMRA cells underwent FACS enrichment, while the CD8+ and CD4+ T cells underwent negative isolation. It was with random hexamers that 0.5 to 1 ug RNA was reverse transcribed. TCRdb analysed the immunoSEQ multiplex PCR reads with MiXCR anew, one entry per CDR3 protein. The data contain roughly 140,000 distinct CDR3 sequences, less than 97% of them singletons. V lost 4 bases, J lost 2 bases, and 15 bases lay in between. Germline V gene sequence: CDR1 DFQATT, CDR2 SNEGSKA (reference sequence). This CDR3 is built from 15 residues.

This sequence originates from a human donor with multiple sclerosis. The chain uses TRBV20-1 and TRBJ1-5, with D uncertain. What was sequenced was CD8+ T cells from PBMCs. CDR3 amino acids: CSATLREVGNQPQHF. The CDR3 DNA reads as TGCAGTGCTACACTTCGGGAGGTGGGCAATCAGCCCCAGCATTTT.